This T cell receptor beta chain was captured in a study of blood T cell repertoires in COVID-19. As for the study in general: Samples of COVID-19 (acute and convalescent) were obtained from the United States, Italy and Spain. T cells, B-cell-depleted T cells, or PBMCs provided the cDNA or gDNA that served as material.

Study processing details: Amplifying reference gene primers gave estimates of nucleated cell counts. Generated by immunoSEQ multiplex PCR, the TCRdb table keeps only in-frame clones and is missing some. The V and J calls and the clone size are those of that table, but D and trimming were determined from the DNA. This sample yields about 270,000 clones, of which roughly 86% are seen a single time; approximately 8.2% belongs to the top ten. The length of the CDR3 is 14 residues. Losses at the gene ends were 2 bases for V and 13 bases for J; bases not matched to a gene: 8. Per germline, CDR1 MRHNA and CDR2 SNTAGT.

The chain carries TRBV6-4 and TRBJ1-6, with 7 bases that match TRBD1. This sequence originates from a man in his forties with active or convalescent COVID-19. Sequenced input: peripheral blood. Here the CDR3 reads CASSDPPTGQPLHF. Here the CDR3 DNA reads TGTGCCAGCAGTGACCCCCCGACAGGGCAGCCCCTCCACTTT.